This TCR beta chain was identified during a study of identical twins. Addition of a universal primer site occurred through template switching, and cDNA carried unique molecular identifiers. TCRdb reanalysed the 5' RACE reads using MiXCR and keeps one entry per CDR3 protein. The data contain approximately 670,000 distinct CDR3 sequences, 5.5% to 7.5% of them seen just once; the ten biggest clones take up about 1.8%. This clonotype was observed a handful of times. CDR1 and CDR2 from the germline V gene are SGHTA and FQGNSA. V was clipped by 0 bases and J by 2 bases; unmatched bases: 3. CDR3 length: 15 amino acids.

The sequenced material came from naive T cells sorted from blood. The origin of this receptor is a man younger than 35 in good health. The chain has TRBV7-2 and TRBJ2-7; 8 bases are shared with TRBD1. CDR3 region: CASSLAGQATYEQYF. CDR3 DNA sequence: TGTGCCAGCAGCTTAGCGGGACAGGCCACCTACGAGCAGTACTTC. The variable domain in full, completed from reference TRBV7-2 and TRBJ2-7, reads GAGVSQSPSNKVTEKGKDVELRCDPISGHTALYWYRQSLGQGLEFLIYFQGNSAPDKSGLPSDRFSAERTGGSVSTLTIQRTQQEDSAVYLCASSLAGQATYEQYFGPGTRLTVT.